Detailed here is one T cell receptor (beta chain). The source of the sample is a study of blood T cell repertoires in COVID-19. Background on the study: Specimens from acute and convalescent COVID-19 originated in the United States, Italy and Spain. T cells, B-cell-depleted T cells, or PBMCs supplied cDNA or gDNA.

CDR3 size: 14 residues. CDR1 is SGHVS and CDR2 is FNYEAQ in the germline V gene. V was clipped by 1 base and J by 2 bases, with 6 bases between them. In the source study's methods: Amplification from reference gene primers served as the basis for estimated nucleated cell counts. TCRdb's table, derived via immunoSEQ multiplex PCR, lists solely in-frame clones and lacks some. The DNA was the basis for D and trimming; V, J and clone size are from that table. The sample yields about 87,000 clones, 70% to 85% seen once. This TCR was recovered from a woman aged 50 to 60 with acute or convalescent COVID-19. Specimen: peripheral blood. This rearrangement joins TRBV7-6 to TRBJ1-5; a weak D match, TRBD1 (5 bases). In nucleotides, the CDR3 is TGTGCCAGCAGCTTAGAAGGGGGCAATCAGCCCCAGCATTTT. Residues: CASSLEGGNQPQHF. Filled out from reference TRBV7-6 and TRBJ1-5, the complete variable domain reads GAGVSQSPRYKVTKRGQDVALRCDPISGHVSLYWYRQALGQGPEFLTYFNYEAQQDKSGLPNDRFSAERPEGSISTLTIQRTEQRDSAMYRCASSLEGGNQPQHFGDGTRLSIL.